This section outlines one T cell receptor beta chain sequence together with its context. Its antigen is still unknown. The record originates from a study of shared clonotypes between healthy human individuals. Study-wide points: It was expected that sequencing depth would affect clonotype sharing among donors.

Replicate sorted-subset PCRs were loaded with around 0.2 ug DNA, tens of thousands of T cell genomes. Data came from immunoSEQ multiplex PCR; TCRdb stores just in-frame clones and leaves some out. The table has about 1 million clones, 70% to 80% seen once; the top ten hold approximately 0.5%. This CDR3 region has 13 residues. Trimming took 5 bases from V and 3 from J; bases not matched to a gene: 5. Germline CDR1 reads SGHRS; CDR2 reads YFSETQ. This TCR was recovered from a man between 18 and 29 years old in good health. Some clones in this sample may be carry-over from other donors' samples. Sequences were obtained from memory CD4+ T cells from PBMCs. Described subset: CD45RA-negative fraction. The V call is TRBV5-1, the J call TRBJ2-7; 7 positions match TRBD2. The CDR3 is CASRFPSGYEQYF. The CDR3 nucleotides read TGCGCCAGCAGATTTCCTAGCGGCTACGAGCAGTACTTC.